This record looks at one T cell receptor beta chain sequence and its context. This record comes from a study of early T cells in non-severe SARS-CoV-2 infection. TCRdb reanalysed the 5' RACE reads using MiXCR and keeps one entry per CDR3 protein. The table lists over 90,000 distinct CDR3 sequences, around 13% of them singletons, with roughly 6.3% in the top ten. Germline CDR1 reads MNHEY; CDR2 reads SVGAGI. The CDR3 has 12 amino acids. The germline V and J ends were trimmed by 5 bases and 9 bases, with 8 bases remaining between them. Sequences were obtained from whole blood. This chain uses TRBV6-5 with TRBJ1-6; D is perhaps TRBD1 (5 bases). This TCR derives from an adult who was a healthcare worker with PCR-confirmed SARS-CoV-2 infection or an uninfected control (not recorded which). The CDR3 reads CASSRGFSPLHF. The CDR3, as DNA: TGTGCCAGCAGTCGGGGGTTTTCACCCCTCCACTTT.